This T cell receptor (beta chain) was found in a study of cytotoxic CD8 clonotypes in ibrutinib-treated CLL. A word on this clone: The identical CDR3 is also encoded by other nucleotide sequences in the sample.

The ends lost 5 bases at V and 4 bases at J; junction bases unmatched: 4. The germline gives CDR1 SEHNR, CDR2 FQNEAQ (reference sequence). There are 13 residues in the CDR3. Produced via immunoSEQ multiplex PCR; TCRdb's table is partial and in-frame only. This table has 160,000 or so clones, 81% appearing once. Genomic DNA (about 2 micrograms) was obtained from cryopreserved PBMCs for construction of TCR beta libraries. J is TRBJ2-5 and V is TRBV7-9; 7 nucleotides match TRBD1. The sample in question was PBMCs, obtained after 12 months of ibrutinib treatment. The TCR was taken from a human donor with chronic lymphocytic leukemia. CDR3 sequence reads: CASSRRDRETQYF. CDR3 sequence (DNA): TGTGCCAGCAGCCGTAGGGACAGAGAGACCCAGTACTTC.